The 11 T cell receptor beta chains below were found in one sample sequenced in a study of shared clonotypes between healthy human individuals. Repertoires were generated with immunoSEQ multiplex PCR, while TCRdb's copy carries only in-frame clones and drops some. Of around 79,000 clones in the sample, 62% were seen once. What was sequenced was memory CD8+ T cells sorted from blood. Subset: CD45RO+ cells pooled with CCR7-negative TemRA cells. The receptors here all came from a man in his thirties or forties in good health.

In this sample, this clone turned up a few times. The chain couples TRBV28 to TRBJ1-5; no clear D. The V end was cut by 8 bases, the J end by 0 bases, with 8 bases between. From germline, CDR1 is MDHEN and CDR2 SYDVKM. This CDR3 region has 13 residues. The CDR3 protein is CASGDYSNQPQHF. Here the CDR3 DNA reads TGTGCCAGCGGCGATTATAGCAATCAGCCCCAGCATTTT. Based on the CDR3 plus reference TRBV28 and TRBJ1-5, the full variable domain is DVKVTQSSRYLVKRTGEKVFLECVQDMDHENMFWYRQDPGLGLRLIYFSYDVKMKEKGDIPEGYSVSREKKERFSLILESASTNQTSMYLCASGDYSNQPQHFGDGTRLSIL.

Written as DNA, the CDR3 is TGCAGCGTTCGGGACAGGGGATGGGACAATGAGCAGTTCTTC. Translated: CSVRDRGWDNEQFF. This chain joins TRBV29-1 and TRBJ2-1; the match to TRBD1 covers 10 bases. This CDR3 region has 14 residues. Germline assignment: CDR1 SQVTM and CDR2 ANQGSEA. V lost 5 bases, J lost 5 bases, and 6 bases stayed unmatched.

The chain joins TRBV27 to TRBJ2-7, with TRBD1 matching 9 bases. The CDR3 contains 15 residues. With 6 bases clipped from V and 6 bases from J, the junction kept 12 bases outside the gene matches. CDR1 is MNHEY and CDR2 is SMNVEV in the germline V gene (reference sequence). CDR3 residues: CASSHHTLQGAEQYF. CDR3 coding DNA: TGTGCCAGCAGCCACCATACCCTACAGGGGGCCGAGCAGTACTTC.

The J gene is TRBJ1-4, the V gene TRBV23-1; tentative D call: TRBD1 (5 bases). TRBV23-1 is an ORF, with its function uncertain. V was trimmed by 2 bases and J by 8 bases, leaving 15 bases between them. The CDR3 runs 15 residues. This CDR3 is CASSQLGTVLEKLFF. DNA for the CDR3: TGCGCCAGCAGTCAACTCGGGACGGTCCTGGAAAAACTGTTTTTT.

The CDR3 here is CSVVREYTEAFF. The CDR3 DNA reads as TGCAGCGTTGTACGGGAATACACTGAAGCTTTCTTT. The V and J genes are TRBV29-1 and TRBJ1-1; D is ambiguous. Trimming left V 4 bases short and J 3 bases short, with 9 bases between. The CDR3 has 12 amino acids. Germline V gene sequence: CDR1 SQVTM, CDR2 ANQGSEA.

V usage is TRBV15 and J usage is TRBJ2-5; TRBD2 aligns across 9 bases. The V segment lost 1 base and the J segment 5 bases; nucleotides outside the gene matches: 8. The CDR3 consists of 16 residues. Germline assignment: CDR1 LNHNV and CDR2 YYDKDF (reference sequence). The CDR3 protein is CATSRARGREGETQYF. CDR3 DNA: TGTGCCACCAGCAGAGCACGGGGGCGGGAGGGTGAGACCCAGTACTTC.

The chain couples TRBV5-6 to TRBJ2-2; TRBD2 aligns across 9 bases. Germline trimming cut 0 bases from V and 2 bases from J; bases unmatched to any gene: 2. The CDR3 consists of 16 residues. Germline values: CDR1 SGHDT, CDR2 YYEEEE. The CDR3 loop reads CASSLELAGNTGELFF. The CDR3 DNA follows: TGTGCCAGCAGCTTGGAGCTAGCGGGAAACACCGGGGAGCTGTTTTTT.

This clone came up a few times. This sample also contains other DNA sequences that code for the same CDR3. The chain carries TRBV6-4 and TRBJ2-1; 8 nucleotides agree with TRBD2. Losses at the gene ends were 3 bases for V and 1 base for J; bases not matched to a gene: 2. Germline values: CDR1 MRHNA, CDR2 SNTAGT. The CDR3 is 15 residues long. The CDR3 is CASSEASGSYNEQFF. DNA of the CDR3: TGTGCCAGCAGTGAGGCTAGCGGGTCCTACAATGAGCAGTTCTTC.

CDR3 in amino acids: CASSEEGEASLGGTQYF. As DNA, the CDR3 is TGTGCCAGCAGTGAGGAGGGAGAGGCTAGCCTCGGTGGTACGCAGTATTTT. This chain uses TRBV25-1 with TRBJ2-3; perhaps TRBD2 as D (6 bases). Trimming stripped 3 bases from V and 8 bases from J, with 24 bases between. Per the germline V gene, CDR1 is MGHDK and CDR2 is SYGVNS. There are 17 residues in the CDR3.

The rearrangement joins TRBV18 to TRBJ1-1; 11 bases agree with TRBD1. This CDR3 region has 15 residues. V gave up 2 bases and J gave up 1 base; unmatched junction bases: 0. Germline CDR1 KGHSH, CDR2 LQKENI. CDR3 region: CASSPGQGANTEAFF. DNA of the CDR3: TGTGCCAGCTCACCAGGACAGGGGGCGAACACTGAAGCTTTCTTT.

The genes are TRBV27 and TRBJ2-5; a possible D gene is TRBD1 (6 bases). Trimming left V 3 bases short and J 3 bases short, with 14 bases between. Germline CDR1 reads MNHEY; CDR2 reads SMNVEV (reference sequence). This CDR3 spans 15 amino acids. In DNA form, the CDR3 reads TGTGCCAGCAGTTTTTTTGGGGCAGGGGAAGAGACCCAGTACTTC. It translates to CASSFFGAGEETQYF.